This record covers a single T cell receptor (beta chain). Its antigen is not yet known. The sample holds no much larger clone one base away, and base qualities are not on file. The entry originates in a study of T cells in Graves' hyperthyroidism and ophthalmopathy (dated by TCRdb to about 2019). Context from the whole study: A discovery cohort of approximately 100 patients, 43 with Graves' ophthalmopathy and approximately 57 with stable Graves' hyperthyroidism, was used to find distinguishing TCR V-J signatures. Once sampling was done, hyperthyroidism patients were given methimazole at a starting dose of 30 mg daily, whereas ophthalmopathy patients were given high-dose intravenous methylprednisolone. Prospective prediction of ophthalmopathy was tested in an independent validation cohort consisting of 18 hyperthyroidism patients and about 17 patients who later progressed to ophthalmopathy. The paper describes TCR Vbeta CDR3 sequencing of around 140 peripheral blood samples, made up of about 41 ophthalmopathy patients, some 80 hyperthyroidism patients and about 17 progressor patients. In over five Graves' hyperthyroidism patients, the study also compared T-cell repertoires from thyroid tissue with T-cell repertoires from blood. For training and testing, the 100 or so patients in the discovery cohort were randomly divided in a 7:3 ratio.

The trim is 5 bases for V and 6 bases for J, with a gap of 13 bases between the germline ends. From cysteine to phenylalanine, the CDR3 is 13 amino acids long. Only the CDR3 region is kept as DNA, spanning 39 bases read in frame from base 1. For CDR1 and CDR2, the germline V gene lists SNHLY and FYNNEI. TCR beta CDR3 regions were amplified from RNA transcripts. For the first round of RT-PCR on the TCR CDR3, the HTBI primer set was used together with the Qiagen OneStep RT-PCR kit. Libraries were constructed in a second round of multiplex PCR, after which size selection and purification were carried out. Paired-end sequencing of the libraries was performed with 100 bp reads on an Illumina HiSeq2000. The paper's data handling went like this. SOAPnuke was used to process the raw data, removing reads that contained adapters or uncalled bases, had a mean Phred below 15, or lacked an exact match to the constant primer or identifier. High-quality paired reads were merged using COPE v1.2.5, and each unique nucleotide sequence was defined as a clonotype. Clonotypes were aligned to IMGT TRBV, TRBD and TRBJ reference segments using MiTCR v1.1. Analysis was restricted to V-J combinations with a frequency above 0.0001, which covered 99% to 99.2% of repertoires. The TCS score was defined as the ratio of F50 (clonal expansion) to E x V (chaos), calculated using BLOSUM62-based TCRdist between CDR3 peptides within each V-J. Welch's t-statistics and random forest reduced roughly 500 V-J features to roughly 13, which were used in a naive Bayes classifier (R e1071). TCRdb reworked the public reads: Q25 trimming with fastp, MiXCR clone assembly, productive beta chains retained. Each entry merges the rows of one CDR3 protein and shows their most common DNA and genes. These V and J calls derive from TCRdb rather than the authors' analysis. Present in this sample are hundreds of thousands of distinct CDR3 sequences, 40% to 55% of which were seen just once. The ten most abundant clones make up 6.5% to 9% of the sample.

Stable Graves' hyperthyroidism was defined as no progression to ophthalmopathy during 18 months of follow-up. Hyperthyroidism patients were aged 18 to 65 years and newly diagnosed, with disease duration of less than 2 months. Patients with uncontrolled infections, other autoimmune diseases, pregnancy or lactation were excluded. Diagnoses relied on clinical symptoms, serum thyroxine and TRAb, thyroid ultrasound and orbital computed tomography. Trizol reagent was used to extract total RNA, and RNA quality was then checked on an Agilent 2100 Bioanalyzer. The study at large found these results: Sample size was not statistically predetermined, and investigators were not blinded to group allocation. A model built on a 13 V-J signature distinguished ophthalmopathy from stable hyperthyroidism, reaching 85% to 90% sensitivity and 81.08% specificity in cross-validation and 80%/75% in testing. In validation, progression to ophthalmopathy was predicted by the model with around 71% sensitivity and 72% to 85% specificity, a median of around 5.9 months before onset. Most expanded thyroid clonotypes (frequency above 0.001) were also detected in blood, suggesting blood repertoires may reflect thyroid immune responses.

Recombination linked TRBV2 to TRBJ1-1; no D gene is confidently identified. The sample comprised peripheral blood or thyroid tissue (not recorded which). The receptor was derived from a woman between 18 and 29 years old with Graves' hyperthyroidism. Donor details come from another sample of the same person, matched by shared clones. The sequenced DNA: TGTGCCAGCAGTTTTACGTTGGGGTCTGAAGCTTTCTTT. Its protein is CASSFTLGSEAFF.